This T cell receptor (beta chain) originates from a study of T cells expressing NK-cell markers. As for the study in general: Seropositivity for HCMV was found in most of the eight sequenced donors, with one seronegative.

CDR3 length: 14 residues. In germline, CDR1 is DFQATT, CDR2 SNEGSKA (reference sequence). Study-wide results and caveats: Among four donors, these clonotypes also ranked first in the CD3+CD56-NKG2C+ fraction. Whether expanded NKG2C+ T cell clones were HCMV specific stayed uncertain.

For this clonotype: Its antigen is unknown.

TCRdb reprocessed the 5' RACE reads, with one entry per CDR3 protein and no DNA. The sample data list about 400,000 distinct CDR3 sequences. This sequence originates from a woman aged 45-59 years in good health. What was sequenced was blood T cells: a sorted CD56 or NKG2C T cell subset, CD4+ or CD8+ T cells, or bulk PBMC T cells (not recorded which). The rearrangement joins TRBV20-1 to TRBJ1-3. The CDR3: CSAGDRGSGNTIYF.